These 9 T cell receptor beta chains were all obtained from the same sample, sequenced in a study of HIV-infected patients and healthy controls. Whole blood was used without fractionation, so all unsorted peripheral T cells were included. cDNA was made from around 0.45 ug RNA using alpha and beta constant primers. Alpha and beta chain libraries were made separately by chain-specific third strand synthesis with multiplexing indices. TCRdb recomputed calls from the 5' RACE reads with MiXCR, one row per CDR3 protein. This table holds approximately 18,000 distinct CDR3 sequences, around 9.3% found once. Sequenced sample: blood. The source of these receptors is an adult in good health.

Ten or more counts support this clonotype. V usage is TRBV6-5 and J usage is TRBJ2-3; TRBD2 matches at 7 bases. Per the germline V gene, CDR1 is MNHEY and CDR2 is SVGAGI. V was pared by 4 bases and J by 5 bases, with 0 bases of the junction left unmatched. This CDR3 is built from 12 residues. CDR3 sequence: CASSSSGDTQYF. CDR3 in DNA: TGTGCCAGCAGTTCTAGCGGAGATACGCAGTATTTT.

The chain is built from TRBV29-1 and TRBJ2-1; the match to TRBD2 covers 8 bases. V lost 7 bases and J lost 0; bases outside the gene matches: 8. CDR1 is SQVTM and CDR2 is ANQGSEA in the germline V gene. This CDR3 spans 15 amino acids. The CDR3 sequence is CSARTSPSSYNEQFF. In DNA form, the CDR3 reads TGCAGCGCAAGGACTAGCCCTAGCTCCTACAATGAGCAGTTCTTC.

In this sample, this clonotype turned up many times. The rearrangement joins TRBV27 to TRBJ1-4; 7 bases are shared with TRBD1. In germline, CDR1 is MNHEY, CDR2 SMNVEV (reference sequence). V lost 6 bases and J lost 0; bases outside the gene matches: 13. This CDR3 has 18 residues. CDR3 sequence: CASRSSRRGLATNEKLFF. The CDR3, as DNA: TGTGCCAGCAGATCTTCCCGGAGGGGGCTGGCAACTAATGAAAAACTGTTTTTT.

At least ten counts were recorded for this clonotype. J is TRBJ1-6 and V is TRBV7-9, with a tentative D call TRBD1 (5 bases). The CDR3 contains 17 residues. The V gene's germline CDR1 is SEHNR and CDR2 FQNEAQ (reference sequence). V lost 3 bases and J 6 bases, leaving 18 bases between the germline ends. This CDR3 is CASSFGGARGPNSPLHF. The CDR3 DNA sequence: TGTGCCAGCAGCTTTGGCGGGGCGCGGGGCCCTAATTCACCCCTCCACTTT.

This clonotype has a count of ten or more. The chain carries TRBV29-1 and TRBJ2-4; TRBD1 agrees at 11 bases. Germline values: CDR1 SQVTM, CDR2 ANQGSEA. The CDR3 runs 16 residues. V lost 4 bases, J lost 1 base, and 6 bases stayed unmatched. The CDR3 region is CSVAGQGVGAKNIQYF. As DNA, the CDR3 is TGCAGCGTTGCGGGACAGGGGGTTGGCGCCAAAAACATTCAGTACTTC.

This clonotype occurred many times. V gene TRBV4-3 combines with J gene TRBJ2-5, with a tentative D call TRBD2 (5 bases). Germline V gene lookup returns CDR1 LGHNA and CDR2 YSLEER. The CDR3 totals 15 residues. V lost 0 bases to trimming and J lost 5 bases, with 13 bases between them. CDR3 loop: CASSQDDYSRETQYF. The CDR3 DNA follows: TGCGCCAGCAGCCAAGATGACTATAGTCGCGAGACCCAGTACTTC.

This clonotype was seen at least ten times. The J gene is TRBJ2-7, the V gene TRBV15, with 8 bases lining up with TRBD2. The V segment lost 0 bases and the J segment 5 bases; nucleotides outside the gene matches: 6. This CDR3 is built from 15 residues. In germline, CDR1 is LNHNV, CDR2 YYDKDF (reference sequence). The CDR3 region is CATSRDPAGGDEQYF. The CDR3 DNA is TGTGCCACCAGCAGAGATCCGGCCGGGGGGGACGAGCAGTACTTC.

This chain links TRBV19 with TRBJ1-1, with D perhaps TRBD1 (6 bases). CDR3 length: 14 amino acids. Trimming stripped 5 bases from V and 4 bases from J, with 14 bases between. The germline CDR1 and CDR2 sequences are LNHDA and SQIVND (reference sequence). The CDR3: CASSPLDRSTEAFF. DNA of the CDR3: TGTGCCAGTAGTCCCCTGGACAGAAGCACTGAAGCTTTCTTT.

CDR3 amino acids: CASSLTSGGEQFF. The CDR3 DNA reads as TGTGCCAGCAGCTTAACATCTGGCGGTGAGCAGTTCTTC. This chain uses TRBV7-3 with TRBJ2-1; no clear D gene. The V and J ends lost 0 bases and 9 bases respectively, with 9 bases between them. The germline V gene has CDR1 SGHTA and CDR2 FQGTGA. This CDR3 region has 13 residues.